This T cell receptor (beta chain) was obtained from a study of T cell changes during pregnancy in multiple sclerosis. In its sample, this clone was seen once. Germline values: CDR1 PRHDT, CDR2 FYEKMQ (reference sequence). There are 16 residues in the CDR3. J was trimmed by 5 bases and V by 5 bases; bases with no gene match: 10. TCRdb's copy holds only in-frame clones and misses some; the assay was immunoSEQ multiplex PCR. The top ten hold over 5% of the sample, which has more than 55,000 clones, roughly 88% seen once. This sample comprised peripheral blood, obtained in the third trimester of pregnancy. This TCR derives from a female donor in good health, enrolled as a control in a pregnancy study. This rearrangement joins TRBV13 to TRBJ1-5, with 9 bases identical to TRBD1. CDR3 in amino acids: CASSPRQGGSYQPQHF. The CDR3 DNA sequence: TGTGCCAGCAGCCCAAGACAGGGGGGATCTTATCAGCCCCAGCATTTT.